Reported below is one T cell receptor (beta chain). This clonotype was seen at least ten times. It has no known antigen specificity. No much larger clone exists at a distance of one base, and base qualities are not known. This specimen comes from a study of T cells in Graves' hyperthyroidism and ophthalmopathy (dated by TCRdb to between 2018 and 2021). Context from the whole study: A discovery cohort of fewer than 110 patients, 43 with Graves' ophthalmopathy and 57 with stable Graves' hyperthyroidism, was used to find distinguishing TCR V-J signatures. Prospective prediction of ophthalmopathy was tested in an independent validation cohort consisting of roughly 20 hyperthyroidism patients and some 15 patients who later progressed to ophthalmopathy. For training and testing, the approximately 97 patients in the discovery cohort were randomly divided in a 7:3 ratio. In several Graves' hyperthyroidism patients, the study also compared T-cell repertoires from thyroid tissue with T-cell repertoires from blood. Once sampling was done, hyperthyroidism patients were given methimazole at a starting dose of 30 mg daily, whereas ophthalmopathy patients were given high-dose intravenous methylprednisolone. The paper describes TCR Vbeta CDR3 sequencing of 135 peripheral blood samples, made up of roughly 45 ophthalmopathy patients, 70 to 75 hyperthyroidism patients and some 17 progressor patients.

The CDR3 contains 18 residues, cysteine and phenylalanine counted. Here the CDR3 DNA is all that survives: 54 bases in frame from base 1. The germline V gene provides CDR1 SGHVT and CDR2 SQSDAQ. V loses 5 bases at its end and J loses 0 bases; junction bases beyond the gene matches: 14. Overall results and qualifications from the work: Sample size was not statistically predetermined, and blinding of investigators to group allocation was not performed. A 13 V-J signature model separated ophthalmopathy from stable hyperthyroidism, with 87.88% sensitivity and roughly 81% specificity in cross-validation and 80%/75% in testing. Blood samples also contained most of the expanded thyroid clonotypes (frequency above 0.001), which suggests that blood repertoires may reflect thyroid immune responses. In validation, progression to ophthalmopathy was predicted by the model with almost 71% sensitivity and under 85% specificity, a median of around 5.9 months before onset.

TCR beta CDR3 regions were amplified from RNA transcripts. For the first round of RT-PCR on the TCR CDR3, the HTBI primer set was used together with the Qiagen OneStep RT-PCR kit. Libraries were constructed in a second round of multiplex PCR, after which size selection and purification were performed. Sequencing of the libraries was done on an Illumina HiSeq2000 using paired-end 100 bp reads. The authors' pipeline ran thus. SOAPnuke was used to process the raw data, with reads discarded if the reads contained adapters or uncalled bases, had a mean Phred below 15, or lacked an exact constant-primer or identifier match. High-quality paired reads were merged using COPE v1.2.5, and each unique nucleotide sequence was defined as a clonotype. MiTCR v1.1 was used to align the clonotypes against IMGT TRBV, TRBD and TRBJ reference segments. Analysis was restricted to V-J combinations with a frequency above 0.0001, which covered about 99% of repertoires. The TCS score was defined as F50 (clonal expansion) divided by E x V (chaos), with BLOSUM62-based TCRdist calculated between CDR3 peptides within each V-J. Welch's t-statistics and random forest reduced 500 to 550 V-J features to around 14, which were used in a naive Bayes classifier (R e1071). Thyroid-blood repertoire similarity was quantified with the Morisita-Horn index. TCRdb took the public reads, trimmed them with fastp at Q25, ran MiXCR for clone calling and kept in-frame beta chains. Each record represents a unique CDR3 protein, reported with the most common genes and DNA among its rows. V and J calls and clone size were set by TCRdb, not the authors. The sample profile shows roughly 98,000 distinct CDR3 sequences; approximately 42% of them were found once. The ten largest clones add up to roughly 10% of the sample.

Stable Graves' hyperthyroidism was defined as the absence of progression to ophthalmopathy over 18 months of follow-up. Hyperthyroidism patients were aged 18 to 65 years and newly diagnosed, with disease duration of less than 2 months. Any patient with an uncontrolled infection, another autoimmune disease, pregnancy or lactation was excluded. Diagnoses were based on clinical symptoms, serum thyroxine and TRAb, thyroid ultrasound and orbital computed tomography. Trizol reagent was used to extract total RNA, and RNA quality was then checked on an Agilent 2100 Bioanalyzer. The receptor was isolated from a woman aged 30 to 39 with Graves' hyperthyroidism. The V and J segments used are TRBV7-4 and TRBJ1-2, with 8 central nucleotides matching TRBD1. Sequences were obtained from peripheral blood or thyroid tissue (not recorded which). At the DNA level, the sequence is TGTGCCAGCAGCCAAAAGGGGACAGGCCGACCCACTAACTATGGCTACACCTTC. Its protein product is CASSQKGTGRPTNYGYTF.